This TCR beta chain was found in a study of blood T cell repertoires in COVID-19. Per the original data handling: How many nucleated cells were present was estimated from reference gene primer amplification. Libraries were prepared by immunoSEQ multiplex PCR; TCRdb keeps only in-frame clonotypes and omits some of them. V, J and clone size were drawn from that table, and D and trimming were deduced from the DNA. The data contain more than 80,000 clones, around 85% of them singletons. This CDR3 is built from 16 residues. Deletions cut 0 bases from V and 0 bases from J, with 10 bases between. The V gene's germline CDR1 is SGHDT and CDR2 YYEEEE.

The specimen was peripheral blood. This receptor was taken from a woman aged 55 to 70 with COVID-19, enrolled during active disease. The V and J genes are TRBV5-6 and TRBJ1-3; D remains ambiguous. The CDR3 DNA reads TGTGCCAGCAGCTTGGCCCCCGCGAGCTCTGGAAACACCATATATTTT. This gives the protein CASSLAPASSGNTIYF.